This T cell receptor (beta chain) was documented in a study of blood T cell repertoires in COVID-19 (dated by TCRdb to the early 2020s). With respect to the entire study: Samples from collaborators originated in the United States, Italy and Spain and spanned both the acute and convalescent phases of COVID-19. Where available, HLA class I and class II types were obtained from metadata supplied by the sample provider rather than from assay-based typing. Samples were obtained from the ongoing ImmuneRACE study (first 160 participants) and from 1,000 to 1,500 subjects provided by 6 global collaborators. The repertoires were made available in a free public database intended to serve as a resource for research on the immune response to SARS-CoV-2. The prospective study material was composed of cDNA or gDNA derived from T cells, B-cell-depleted T cells, or PBMCs. The sample metadata nearly always contained a de-identified subject ID, COVID-19 status, age in years and sex. Deeply sampled blood TCRbeta repertoires from subjects exposed to, actively infected with, or recovered from COVID-19 were included in the dataset. Study-wide conclusions, independent of this receptor: The amount of clinical and demographic metadata varied by source and participant and was provided uncurated.

The immunoSEQ Assay, a bias-controlled multiplex PCR, was used to amplify TCRbeta CDR3 regions from genomic DNA. Processing in the source paper ran as follows. Nucleated cell counts per sample were estimated from amplification of reference gene primers within the assay. To quantify the absolute abundance of each unique TCRbeta CDR3 rearrangement, sequence reads were collapsed and filtered. Productive Simpson clonality was computed per sample as the square root of Simpson's diversity index over productive rearrangements. TCRdb re-hosts the immuneACCESS table, in-frame sequences only. Its copies lack some clones; in the studies checked, an unresolved V gene accounts for under half of them, and the cause for the rest is not known. That table gives V, J and clone size, and the DNA gave D and trimming. For this sample the table gives roughly 100,000 clones, of which about 90% were detected only once. The top ten hold approximately 3.5% of the sample.

A note on this clone: No cognate antigen has been identified for it. No per-base quality is available; no much larger clone lies one base away.

Counted from cysteine to phenylalanine, this CDR3 has 15 amino acids. Only the CDR3 DNA stays, 45 bases, in frame from base 1. Trimming leaves V shorter by 6 bases and J shorter by 10 bases, with the junction holding 6 bases beyond the gene matches. Per the germline V gene (reference sequence), MNHEY is the CDR1 and SMNVEV is the CDR2. Whole blood was collected in K2EDTA tubes by collaborating institutions according to the institutions' own protocols. For TCRbeta analysis, collaborators shipped samples in one of three forms: frozen whole blood, isolated PBMCs, or DNA extracted from either of those sample types.

Rearrangement joined TRBV27 to TRBJ2-1, with 16 junctional bases fitting TRBD2. This sequence originates from a woman aged 55-70 years with acute or convalescent COVID-19. The sample consisted of peripheral blood. The CDR3 amino acid sequence is: CASRPGLAGGNEQFF. The sequence in DNA is TGTGCCAGCAGACCGGGACTAGCGGGAGGGAACGAGCAGTTCTTC.